The TCR beta chain described here comes from a study of OX40 agonist ivuxolimab in advanced cancers. On the study more broadly: One hepatocellular carcinoma and two cutaneous melanoma patients partially responded.

Prior autoimmune disease or systemic immunosuppression barred patients. Sequencing was performed with immunoSEQ multiplex PCR; in TCRdb, only in-frame clones are kept and a portion is missing. The sample yields roughly 27,000 clones, approximately 83% seen once. Trimming took 2 bases from V and 4 from J, leaving 12 bases between them. The germline V gene encodes CDR1 SEHNR and CDR2 FQNEAQ (reference sequence). CDR3 length equals 14 residues. Source: CD4+ or CD8+ T cells sorted from blood, taken in a trial of the OX40 agonist ivuxolimab. The origin of this receptor is an adult with an advanced solid tumor such as melanoma, head and neck, liver or kidney cancer. The V and J genes are TRBV7-9 and TRBJ2-7; D tentatively reads TRBD1 or TRBD2 (5 bases each). Written as DNA, the CDR3 is TGTGCCAGCAGCTTAATCGGGGCAGCATACGAGCAGTACTTC. Translation: CASSLIGAAYEQYF. The entire variable domain, with the rest obtained from reference TRBV7-9 and TRBJ2-7, is as follows: DTGVSQNPRHKITKRGQNVTFRCDPISEHNRLYWYRQTLGQGPEFLTYFQNEAQLEKSRLLSDRFSAERPKGSFSTLEIQRTEQGDSAMYLCASSLIGAAYEQYFGPGTRLTVT.